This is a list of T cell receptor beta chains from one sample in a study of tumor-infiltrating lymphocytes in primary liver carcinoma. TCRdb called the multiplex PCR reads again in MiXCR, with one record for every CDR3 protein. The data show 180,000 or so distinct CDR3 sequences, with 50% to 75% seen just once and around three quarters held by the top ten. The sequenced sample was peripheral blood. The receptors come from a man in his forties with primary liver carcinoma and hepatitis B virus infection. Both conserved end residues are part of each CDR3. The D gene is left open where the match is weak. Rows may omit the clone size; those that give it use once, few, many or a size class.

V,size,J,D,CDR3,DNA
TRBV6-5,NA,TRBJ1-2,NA,CASRPDTGQSCGYTF,TGTGCCAGCAGGCCTGACACTGGACAATCGTGCGGCTACACCTTC
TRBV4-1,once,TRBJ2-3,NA,CASSSYGVSDTQYF,TGCGCCAGCAGCAGTTACGGGGTCTCAGATACGCAGTATTTT
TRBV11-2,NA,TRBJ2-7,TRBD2,CASGNIISYEQYF,TGTGCTAGCGGGAACATTATCTCCTACGAGCAGTACTTC
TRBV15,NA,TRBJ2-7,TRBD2,CATSRPASGNYEKYF,TGTGCCACCAGCAGGCCGGCTAGCGGTAATTACGAGAAGTACTTC
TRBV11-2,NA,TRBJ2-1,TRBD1,CANSLDRGTGNEQFF,TGTGCCAACAGCCTTGACAGGGGGACAGGGAATGAGCAGTTCTTC
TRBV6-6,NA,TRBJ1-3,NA,CASSFTGSGNTIHF,TGTGCCAGCAGTTTTACGGGGTCTGGAAACACCATACATTTT
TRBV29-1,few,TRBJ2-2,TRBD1,CSVPGQPNTGELFF,TGCAGCGTACCGGGACAGCCGAACACCGGGGAGCTGTTTTTT
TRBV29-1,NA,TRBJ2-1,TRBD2,CSVEKELGTSGRGAYNEQFF,TGCAGCGTTGAGAAGGAATTGGGGACTAGCGGGAGAGGCGCCTACAATGAGCAGTTCTTC
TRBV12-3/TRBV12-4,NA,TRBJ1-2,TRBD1,CANSVSGTGRGYTF,TGTGCCAACAGTGTCTCCGGGACAGGCCGGGGCTACACCTTC
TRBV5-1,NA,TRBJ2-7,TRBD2,CASSWPSLADQPTYEQYF,TGCGCCAGCAGCTGGCCCTCACTAGCGGACCAACCCACCTACGAGCAGTACTTC
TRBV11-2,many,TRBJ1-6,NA,CASSSDRSGSPLHF,TGTGCCAGCAGTTCAGATCGTTCGGGTTCACCCCTCCACTTT
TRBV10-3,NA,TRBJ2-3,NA,CASTTGPGTDTQYF,TGTGCCAGTACCACCGGCCCGGGCACAGATACGCAGTATTTT
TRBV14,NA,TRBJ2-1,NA,CASTQDHPNEQFF,TGTGCCAGCACCCAAGATCACCCTAATGAGCAGTTCTTC
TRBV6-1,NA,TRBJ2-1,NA,CASIPHPYRDWPFNEQFF,TGTGCCAGCATCCCCCACCCTTACCGGGACTGGCCTTTCAATGAGCAGTTCTTC
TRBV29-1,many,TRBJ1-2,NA,CSVEDRVTVGTGYGYTF,TGCAGCGTTGAAGATCGCGTGACGGTGGGGACTGGCTATGGCTACACCTTC
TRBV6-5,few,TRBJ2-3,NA,CASSYLSMTGLSTDTQYF,TGTGCCAGCAGTTACTTATCCATGACAGGTTTAAGCACAGATACGCAGTATTTT
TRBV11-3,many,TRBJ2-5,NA,CASSLGGAEETQYF,TGTGCCAGCAGCCTAGGAGGGGCAGAAGAGACCCAGTACTTC
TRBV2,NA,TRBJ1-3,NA,CATSTGSSGNTIYF,TGTGCCACCTCAACCGGAAGCTCTGGAAACACCATATATTTT